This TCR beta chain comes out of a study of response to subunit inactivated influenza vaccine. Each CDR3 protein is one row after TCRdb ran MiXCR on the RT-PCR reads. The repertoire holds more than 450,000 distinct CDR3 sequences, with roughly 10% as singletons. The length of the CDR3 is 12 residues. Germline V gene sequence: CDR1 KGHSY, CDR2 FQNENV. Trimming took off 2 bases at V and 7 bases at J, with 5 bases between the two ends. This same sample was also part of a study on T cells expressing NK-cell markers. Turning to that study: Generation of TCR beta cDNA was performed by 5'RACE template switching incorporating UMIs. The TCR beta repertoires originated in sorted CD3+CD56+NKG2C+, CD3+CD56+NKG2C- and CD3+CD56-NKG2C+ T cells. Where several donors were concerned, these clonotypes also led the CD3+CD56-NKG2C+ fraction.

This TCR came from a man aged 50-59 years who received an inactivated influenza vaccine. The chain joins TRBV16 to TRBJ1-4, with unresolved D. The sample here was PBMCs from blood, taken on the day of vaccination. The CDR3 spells CASSQNFEKLFF. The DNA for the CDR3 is TGTGCCAGCAGCCAAAACTTTGAAAAACTGTTTTTT.